This TCR beta chain was identified in a study of chemoradiotherapy in HPV16-positive cancers. With respect to this clone: One end of the junction does not line up with germline, which may come from a read error.

Germline CDR1 is MNHEY and CDR2 is SMNVEV (reference sequence). The CDR3 contains 15 residues. Only in-frame clones appear in the TCRdb table, and some are missing; sequencing was by immunoSEQ multiplex PCR. The table lists 3,600 or so clones, over 85% of them singletons, with roughly 1.9% in the top ten. This sample was gathered from a patient who underwent chemoradiotherapy. This clonotype originated in a human donor with HPV-associated anogenital cancer. This chain joins TRBV27 and TRBJ2-7, with 8 bases matching TRBD2. The CDR3, as DNA: TGTGCCAGCAGTGTATCCCCGGGACTAGCCTACGAGCAGTACTTC. Protein product: CASSVSPGLAYEQYF.